This T cell receptor (beta chain) derives from a study of cytomegalovirus exposure and HLA in healthy donors. Germline V gene sequence: CDR1 MNHNS, CDR2 SASEGT. The V end lost 6 bases, the J end lost 2 bases, and 10 bases lay between the germline ends. CDR3 length: 13 residues. Turning to this clone: The antigen is undetermined. The same CDR3 is also encoded by other DNA sequences in this sample.

The PCR contained 60 Vbeta and 13 Jbeta primers. Only in-frame clones appear in the TCRdb table, and some are missing; sequencing was by immunoSEQ multiplex PCR. The sample records approximately 100,000 clones, around three quarters being singletons. Study results and caveats: Later on, an analysis found that several of the most significant clusters appeared to be linked to common viral pathogens, which included parvovirus B19. A few CMV-associated chains were confirmed in vitro to be specific for CMV antigens. Immune exposure information available was restricted to CMV serostatus. A likely sequencing artifact accounted for one observed cluster of highly shared sequence variants.

The gene calls are TRBV6-1 and TRBJ1-2; no reliable D call. The receptor's source is a man aged 50-59 years in good health and CMV-seropositive. Material: PBMCs. This CDR3 is CASSVRENYGYTF. CDR3 sequence (DNA): TGTGCCAGCAGCGTGAGAGAAAACTATGGCTACACCTTC.